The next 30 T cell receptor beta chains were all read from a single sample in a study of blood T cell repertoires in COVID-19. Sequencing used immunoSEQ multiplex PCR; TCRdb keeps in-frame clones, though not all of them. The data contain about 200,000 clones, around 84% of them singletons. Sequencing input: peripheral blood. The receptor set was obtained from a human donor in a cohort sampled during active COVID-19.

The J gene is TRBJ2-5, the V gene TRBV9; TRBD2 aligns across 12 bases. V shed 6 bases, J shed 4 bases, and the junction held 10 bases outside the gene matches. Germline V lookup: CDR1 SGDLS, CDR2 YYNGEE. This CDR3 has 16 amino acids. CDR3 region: CASTRLAGDGGETQYF. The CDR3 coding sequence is TGTGCCAGCACCCGACTAGCGGGAGATGGAGGAGAGACCCAGTACTTC.

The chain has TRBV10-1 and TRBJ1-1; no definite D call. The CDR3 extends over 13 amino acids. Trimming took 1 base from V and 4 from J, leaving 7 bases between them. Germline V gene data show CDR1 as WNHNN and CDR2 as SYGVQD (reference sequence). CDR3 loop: CASSEYGFTEAFF. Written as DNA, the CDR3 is TGCGCCAGCAGTGAGTACGGTTTCACTGAAGCTTTCTTT.

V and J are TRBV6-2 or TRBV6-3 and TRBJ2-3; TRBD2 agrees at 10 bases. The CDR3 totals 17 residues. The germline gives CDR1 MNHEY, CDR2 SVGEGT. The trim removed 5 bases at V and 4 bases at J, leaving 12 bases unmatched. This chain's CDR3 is CASSRLPSGSTPDTQYF. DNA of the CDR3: TGTGCCAGCAGTCGGTTGCCTAGCGGGAGTACGCCAGATACGCAGTATTTT.

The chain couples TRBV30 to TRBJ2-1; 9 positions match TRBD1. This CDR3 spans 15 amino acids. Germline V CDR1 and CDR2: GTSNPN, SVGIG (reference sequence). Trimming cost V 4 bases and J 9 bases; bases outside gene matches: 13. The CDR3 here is CAWNAGTGLFSEQFF. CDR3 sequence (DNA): TGTGCCTGGAACGCCGGGACAGGGTTGTTCAGTGAGCAGTTCTTC.

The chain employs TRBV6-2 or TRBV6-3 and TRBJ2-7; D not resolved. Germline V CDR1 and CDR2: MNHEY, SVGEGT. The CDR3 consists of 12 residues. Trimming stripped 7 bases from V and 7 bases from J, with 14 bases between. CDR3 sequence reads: CASNPYRGEQYF. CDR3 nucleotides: TGTGCCAGCAACCCTTACCGCGGAGAGCAGTACTTC.

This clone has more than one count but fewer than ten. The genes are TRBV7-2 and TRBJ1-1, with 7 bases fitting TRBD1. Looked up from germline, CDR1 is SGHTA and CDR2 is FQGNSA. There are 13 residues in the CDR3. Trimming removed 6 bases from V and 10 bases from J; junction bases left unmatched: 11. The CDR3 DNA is TGTGCCAGCAGTCTAAGAAACCGGGACAGAGCTTTCTTT. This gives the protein CASSLRNRDRAFF.

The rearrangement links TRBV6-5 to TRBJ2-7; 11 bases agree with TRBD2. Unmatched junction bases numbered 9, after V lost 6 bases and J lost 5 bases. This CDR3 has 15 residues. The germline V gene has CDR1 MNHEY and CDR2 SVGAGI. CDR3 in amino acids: CASSLLAGGPHEQYF. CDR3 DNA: TGTGCCAGCAGCCTCCTAGCGGGAGGCCCCCACGAGCAGTACTTC.

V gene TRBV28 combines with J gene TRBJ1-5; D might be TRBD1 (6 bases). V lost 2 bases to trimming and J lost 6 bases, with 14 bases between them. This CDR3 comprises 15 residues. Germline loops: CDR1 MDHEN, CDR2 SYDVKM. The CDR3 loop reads CASSLSPTGSQPQHF. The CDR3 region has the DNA TGTGCCAGCAGTTTAAGTCCTACAGGGAGTCAGCCCCAGCATTTT.

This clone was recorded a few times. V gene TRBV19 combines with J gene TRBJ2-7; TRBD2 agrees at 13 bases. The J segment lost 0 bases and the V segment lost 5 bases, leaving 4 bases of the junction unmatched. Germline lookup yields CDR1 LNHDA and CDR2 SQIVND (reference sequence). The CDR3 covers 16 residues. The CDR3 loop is CASSPGLAGSSYEQYF. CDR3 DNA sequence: TGTGCCAGTAGTCCGGGACTAGCGGGATCCTCCTACGAGCAGTACTTC.

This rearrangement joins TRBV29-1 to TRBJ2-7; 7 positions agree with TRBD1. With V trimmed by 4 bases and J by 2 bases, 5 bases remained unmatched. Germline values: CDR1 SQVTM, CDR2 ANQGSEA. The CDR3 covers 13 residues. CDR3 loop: CSVGQGLTYEQYF. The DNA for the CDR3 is TGCAGCGTTGGACAGGGATTAACCTACGAGCAGTACTTC.

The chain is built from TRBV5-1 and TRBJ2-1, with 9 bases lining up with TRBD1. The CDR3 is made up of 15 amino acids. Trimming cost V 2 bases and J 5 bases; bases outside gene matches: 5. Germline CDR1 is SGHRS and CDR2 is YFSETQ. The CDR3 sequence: CASSFGDRDHNEQFF. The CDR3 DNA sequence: TGCGCCAGCAGCTTTGGGGACAGGGACCACAATGAGCAGTTCTTC. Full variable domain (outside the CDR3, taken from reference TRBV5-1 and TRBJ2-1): KAGVTQTPRYLIKTRGQQVTLSCSPISGHRSVSWYQQTPGQGLQFLFEYFSETQRNKGNFPGRFSGRQFSNSRSEMNVSTLELGDSALYLCASSFGDRDHNEQFFGPGTRLTVL.

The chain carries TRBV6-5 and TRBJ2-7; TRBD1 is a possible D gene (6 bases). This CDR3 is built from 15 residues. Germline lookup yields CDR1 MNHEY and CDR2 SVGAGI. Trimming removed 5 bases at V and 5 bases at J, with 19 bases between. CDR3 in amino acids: CASSKEGLYRDEQYF. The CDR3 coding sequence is TGTGCCAGCAGTAAGGAAGGACTCTACAGGGACGAGCAGTACTTC.

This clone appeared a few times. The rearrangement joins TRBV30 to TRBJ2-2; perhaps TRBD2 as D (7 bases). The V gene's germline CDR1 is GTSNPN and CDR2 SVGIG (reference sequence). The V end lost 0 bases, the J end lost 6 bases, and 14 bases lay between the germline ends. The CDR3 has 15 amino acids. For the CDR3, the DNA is TGTGCCTGGAGTGTATCTACAGGGAGGGCCGGGGAGCTGTTTTTT. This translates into CAWSVSTGRAGELFF. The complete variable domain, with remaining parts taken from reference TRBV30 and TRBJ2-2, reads SQTIHQWPATLVQPVGSPLSLECTVEGTSNPNLYWYRQAAGRGLQLLFYSVGIGQISSEVPQNLSASRPQDRQFILSSKKLLLSDSGFYLCAWSVSTGRAGELFFGEGSRLTVL.

The DNA for the CDR3 is TGTGCCAGCAGCTTAGATAGGGCAGGGATTGGAAACACCATATATTTT. Its translation is CASSLDRAGIGNTIYF. J is TRBJ1-3 and V is TRBV7-2; D may be TRBD1 (5 bases). CDR1 is SGHTA and CDR2 is FQGNSA in the germline V gene. The ends were cut back, 1 base at V and 3 bases at J, with 13 bases in the middle. The CDR3 covers 16 residues.

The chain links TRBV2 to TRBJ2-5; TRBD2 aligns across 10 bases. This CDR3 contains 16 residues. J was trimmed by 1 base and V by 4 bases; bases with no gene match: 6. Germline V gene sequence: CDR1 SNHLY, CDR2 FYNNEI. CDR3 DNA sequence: TGTGCCAGCAGTGTTGGACTAGCGGTTGTCCAAGAGACCCAGTACTTC. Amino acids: CASSVGLAVVQETQYF.

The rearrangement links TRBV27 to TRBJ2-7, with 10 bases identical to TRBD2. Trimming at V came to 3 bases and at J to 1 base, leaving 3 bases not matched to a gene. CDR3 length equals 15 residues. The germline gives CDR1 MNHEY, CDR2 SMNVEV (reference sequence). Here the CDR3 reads CASSLGLALSYEQYF. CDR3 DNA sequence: TGTGCCAGCAGTTTGGGACTAGCGCTGTCCTACGAGCAGTACTTC.

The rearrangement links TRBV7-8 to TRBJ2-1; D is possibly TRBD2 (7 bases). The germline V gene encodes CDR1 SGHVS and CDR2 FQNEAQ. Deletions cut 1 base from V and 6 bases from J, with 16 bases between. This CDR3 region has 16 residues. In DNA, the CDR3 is TGTGCCAGCAGCTTAGTGGGGGGGGGCAACAGCAATGAGCAGTTCTTC. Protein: CASSLVGGGNSNEQFF. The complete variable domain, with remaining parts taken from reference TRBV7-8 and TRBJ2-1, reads GAGVSQSPRYKVAKRGQDVALRCDPISGHVSLFWYQQALGQGPEFLTYFQNEAQLDKSGLPSDRFFAERPEGSVSTLKIQRTQQEDSAVYLCASSLVGGGNSNEQFFGPGTRLTVL.

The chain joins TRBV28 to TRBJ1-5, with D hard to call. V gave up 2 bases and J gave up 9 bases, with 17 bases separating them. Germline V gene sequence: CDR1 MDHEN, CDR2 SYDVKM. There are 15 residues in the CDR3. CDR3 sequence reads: CASSLGGARTRPQHF. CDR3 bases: TGTGCCAGCAGTTTAGGAGGCGCAAGGACCCGGCCCCAGCATTTT.

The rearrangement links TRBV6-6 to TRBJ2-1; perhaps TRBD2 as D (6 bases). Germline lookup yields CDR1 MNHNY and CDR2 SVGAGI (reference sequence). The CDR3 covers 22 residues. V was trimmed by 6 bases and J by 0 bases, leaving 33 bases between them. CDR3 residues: CASRRAGTMGRLKVSSYNEQFF. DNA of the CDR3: TGTGCCAGCAGACGAGCGGGTACCATGGGAAGACTGAAGGTGAGCTCCTACAATGAGCAGTTCTTC.

The CDR3 here is CASSRDSNRVQSPGELFF. Written as DNA, the CDR3 is TGTGCCAGCTCCCGGGACAGCAACCGAGTTCAGAGTCCCGGGGAGCTGTTTTTT. The chain is built from TRBV7-8 and TRBJ2-2; 7 bases map to TRBD1. Germline V gives CDR1 SGHVS, CDR2 FQNEAQ. This CDR3 contains 18 residues. J lost 6 bases, V lost 8 bases, and 21 bases had no gene match. Together with reference TRBV7-8 and TRBJ2-2, the CDR3 gives the full variable domain: GAGVSQSPRYKVAKRGQDVALRCDPISGHVSLFWYQQALGQGPEFLTYFQNEAQLDKSGLPSDRFFAERPEGSVSTLKIQRTQQEDSAVYLCASSRDSNRVQSPGELFFGEGSRLTVL.

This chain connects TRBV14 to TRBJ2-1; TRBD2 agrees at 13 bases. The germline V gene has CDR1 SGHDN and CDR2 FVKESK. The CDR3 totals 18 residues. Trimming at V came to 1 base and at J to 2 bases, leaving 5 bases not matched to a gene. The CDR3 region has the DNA TGTGCCAGCAGCCAAGGGACTAGCGGGAGTTTTCCCTACAATGAGCAGTTCTTC. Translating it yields CASSQGTSGSFPYNEQFF.

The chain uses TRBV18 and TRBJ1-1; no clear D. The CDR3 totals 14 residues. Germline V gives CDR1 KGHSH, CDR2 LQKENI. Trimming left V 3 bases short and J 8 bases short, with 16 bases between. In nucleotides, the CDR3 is TGTGCCAGCTCACCCCGTGGACTCCTAAGGGAAGCTTTCTTT. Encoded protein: CASSPRGLLREAFF.

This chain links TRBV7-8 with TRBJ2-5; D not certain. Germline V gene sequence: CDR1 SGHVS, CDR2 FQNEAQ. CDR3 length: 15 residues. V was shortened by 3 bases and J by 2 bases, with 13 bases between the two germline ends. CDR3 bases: TGTGCCAGCAGCTTTAGAGGAGCATTACAAGAGACCCAGTACTTC. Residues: CASSFRGALQETQYF.

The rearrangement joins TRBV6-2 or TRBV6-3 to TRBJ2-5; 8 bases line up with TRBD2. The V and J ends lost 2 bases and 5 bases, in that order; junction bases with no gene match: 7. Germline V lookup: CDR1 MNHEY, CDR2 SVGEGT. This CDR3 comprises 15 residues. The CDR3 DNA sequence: TGTGCCAGCAGTTACCCCCGCGGGGGGAGGGAGACCCAGTACTTC. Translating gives CASSYPRGGRETQYF.

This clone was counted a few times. The CDR3 region has the DNA TGTGCCTGGAGTGTGGCCCGGGACAGGGGTTGGGAAAAACTGTTTTTT. Its protein product is CAWSVARDRGWEKLFF. The chain carries TRBV30 and TRBJ1-4; TRBD1 matches 10 bases. The junction had 9 bases not matched to a gene; V was cut back by 0 bases and J by 8 bases. The CDR3 has 16 residues. Germline loops: CDR1 GTSNPN, CDR2 SVGIG (reference sequence).

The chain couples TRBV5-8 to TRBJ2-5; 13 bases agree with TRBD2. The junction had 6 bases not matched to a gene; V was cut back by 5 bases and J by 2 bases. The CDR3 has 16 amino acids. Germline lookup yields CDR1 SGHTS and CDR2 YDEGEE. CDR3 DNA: TGTGCCAGCAGACGGACTAGCGGGAGTAAACAAGAGACCCAGTACTTC. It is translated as CASRRTSGSKQETQYF.

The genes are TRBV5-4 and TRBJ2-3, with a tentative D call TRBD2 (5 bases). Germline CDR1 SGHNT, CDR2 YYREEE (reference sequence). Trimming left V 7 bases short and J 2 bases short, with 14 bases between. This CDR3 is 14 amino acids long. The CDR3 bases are TGTGCCAGCTCCCACCCGGGGATCACAGATACGCAGTATTTT. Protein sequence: CASSHPGITDTQYF.

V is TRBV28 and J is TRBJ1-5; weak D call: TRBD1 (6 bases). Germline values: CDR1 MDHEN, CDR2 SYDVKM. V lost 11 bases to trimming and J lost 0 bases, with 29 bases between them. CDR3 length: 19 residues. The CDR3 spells CAATYLLLRGANSNQPQHF. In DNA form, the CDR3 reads TGTGCCGCAACATATTTATTACTCAGGGGAGCTAATAGCAATCAGCCCCAGCATTTT.

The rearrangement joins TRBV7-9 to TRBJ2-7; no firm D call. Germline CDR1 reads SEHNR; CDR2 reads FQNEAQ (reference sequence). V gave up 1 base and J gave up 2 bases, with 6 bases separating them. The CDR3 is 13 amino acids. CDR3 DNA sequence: TGTGCCAGCAGCTTAGGCGTTACCTACGAGCAGTACTTC. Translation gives CASSLGVTYEQYF.

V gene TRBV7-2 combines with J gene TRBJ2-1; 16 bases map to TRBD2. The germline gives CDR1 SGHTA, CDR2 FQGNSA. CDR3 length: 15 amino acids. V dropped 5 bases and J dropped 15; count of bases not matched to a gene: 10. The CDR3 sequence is CASSVGLAGGLNPFF. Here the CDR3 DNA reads TGTGCCAGCAGCGTGGGACTAGCGGGAGGGCTGAATCCGTTCTTC.